This T cell receptor beta chain was found in a study of CD8+ T cells in alopecia areata. The CDR3 consists of 15 residues. V was pared by 7 bases and J by 0 bases, with 10 bases of the junction left unmatched. Looked up from germline, CDR1 is SGHRS and CDR2 is YFSETQ. Following RNA extraction, reverse transcription yielded cDNA that acted as the sequencing template. Only in-frame clones appear in the TCRdb table, and some are missing; sequencing was by immunoSEQ multiplex PCR. Of roughly 220,000 clones listed, roughly three fifths were seen once; the top ten hold 0.95% to 1.5%. The treatment was: oral pan-JAK inhibitor, 5-10 mg twice daily. Turning to this clone: Other DNA sequences of this sample code for an identical CDR3.

This receptor was identified in a human donor with alopecia areata. The rearrangement uses TRBV5-1 and TRBJ2-7, with 7 bases fitting TRBD1. Here the sequenced sample was CD4+ T cells sorted from blood, taken at week 44, from a patient treated with tofacitinib. CDR3 DNA sequence: TGCGCCAGCCGACCTGGGGGACAGAGCTCCTACGAGCAGTACTTC. It yields the protein CASRPGGQSSYEQYF.